This T cell receptor beta chain was sequenced during a study of blood T cell repertoires in COVID-19. Under the authors' procedure: For nucleated cells, counts were estimated from reference gene primer amplification. Profiling relied on immunoSEQ multiplex PCR, and the TCRdb table lists in-frame clones only, not all of them. The V and J calls and clone size are taken from that table; D and trimming were inferred from the DNA. This table has 200,000 to 250,000 clones, approximately 91% appearing once. V lost 5 bases to trimming and J lost 8 bases; unmatched junction nucleotides: 10. The germline V gene encodes CDR1 SEHNR and CDR2 FQNEAQ (reference sequence). The CDR3 is 15 amino acids.

The chain is built from TRBV7-9 and TRBJ2-1, with 9 bases aligning to TRBD2. The sample consisted of peripheral blood. The clonotype originates from an older woman with acute or convalescent COVID-19. CDR3 loop: CASSQGGRANDEQFF. The CDR3 bases are TGTGCCAGCAGCCAGGGCGGGAGGGCCAACGATGAGCAGTTCTTC.